Shown below are 32 T cell receptor beta chains from a single sample sequenced in a study of Ad26.COV2.S vaccination and SARS-CoV-2 variants. Produced via immunoSEQ multiplex PCR; TCRdb's table is partial and in-frame only. The sample carries more than 300,000 clones, about 85% recorded once. Noted treatment: about 20 received Ad26.COV2.S at low or high dose, single or two shots; about five received placebo; per-sample allocation not given. Samples came from day 63 after the first vaccine or placebo injection. The sequencing used peripheral blood, collected in a trial of Ad26.COV2.S vaccine versus placebo. These receptors came from a person between 18 and 65 years old who received the Ad26.COV2.S COVID-19 vaccine or a placebo.

The V and J genes are TRBV11-2 and TRBJ2-7; D is undetermined. The V gene lost 1 base and the J gene lost 6 bases, with 7 bases spanning the gap. Germline CDR1 and CDR2: SGHAT and FQNNGV. This CDR3 has 12 residues. The CDR3 DNA sequence: TGTGCCAGCAGCTTAGGTTCGTCCGAGCAGTACTTC. As protein: CASSLGSSEQYF.

There are a few counts of this clone. The chain links TRBV3-1 (or the pseudogene TRBV3-2) to TRBJ1-6; 7 bases match TRBD1. This CDR3 contains 16 residues. The germline V gene encodes CDR1 LGHDT and CDR2 YNNKEL (reference sequence). V was clipped by 5 bases and J by 1 base; unmatched bases: 5. In DNA form, the CDR3 reads TGTGCCAGCAGCTCTTCGACAGGGTCCTATAATTCACCCCTCCACTTT. Translating it yields CASSSSTGSYNSPLHF.

V and J are TRBV6-5 and TRBJ2-7, with 9 bases that match TRBD1. V gave up 4 bases and J gave up 3 bases; unmatched junction bases: 10. The length of the CDR3 is 16 residues. Germline lookup yields CDR1 MNHEY and CDR2 SVGAGI. The CDR3 DNA reads as TGTGCCAGCAGTTCCGAACCGGGACAGGGTGTCTACGAGCAGTACTTC. Its translation: CASSSEPGQGVYEQYF.

CDR3: CATSRDAPNTEAFF. In DNA, the CDR3 is TGTGCCACCAGCAGAGATGCTCCGAACACTGAAGCTTTCTTT. The chain links TRBV15 to TRBJ1-1; D unresolved. V was trimmed by 0 bases and J by 1 base, leaving 6 bases between them. Germline V gives CDR1 LNHNV, CDR2 YYDKDF (reference sequence). The CDR3 runs 14 residues.

This chain links TRBV5-1 with TRBJ2-2, with 8 bases fitting TRBD1. CDR1 and CDR2 from the germline V gene are SGHRS and YFSETQ. This CDR3 region has 14 residues. Trimming at V came to 3 bases and at J to 6 bases, leaving 4 bases not matched to a gene. The CDR3 sequence: CASSSGTGPGELFF. CDR3 coding DNA: TGCGCCAGCAGCTCGGGGACAGGCCCCGGGGAGCTGTTTTTT.

This sequence joins TRBV5-1 and TRBJ1-4; no reliable D call. The germline CDR1 and CDR2 sequences are SGHRS and YFSETQ. The CDR3 is 15 residues long. V was shortened by 0 bases and J by 5 bases, with 11 bases between the two germline ends. CDR3 loop: CASSLVGRQNEKLFF. The DNA for the CDR3 is TGCGCCAGCAGCTTGGTCGGCAGGCAAAATGAAAAACTGTTTTTT.

V and J are TRBV6-4 and TRBJ1-1; 7 nucleotides agree with TRBD1. Germline-derived CDR1 and CDR2 are MRHNA and SNTAGT. This CDR3 contains 14 residues. Germline trimming cut 4 bases from V and 4 bases from J; bases unmatched to any gene: 6. CDR3 bases: TGTGCCAGCAGTGCCACAGGGGAAACCACTGAAGCTTTCTTT. It yields the protein CASSATGETTEAFF.

The chain couples TRBV5-1 to TRBJ2-1, with D perhaps assigned TRBD1 or TRBD2 (5 bases each). This CDR3 is 16 amino acids long. From germline, CDR1 is SGHRS and CDR2 YFSETQ. With 3 bases removed from V and 8 bases from J, the gap between germline ends came to 21 bases. CDR3 nucleotide sequence: TGCGCCAGCAGCTCTACTGGCATAGGGACCGGCGATGAGCAGTTCTTC. Protein: CASSSTGIGTGDEQFF.

The V and J genes are TRBV9 and TRBJ2-1, with D possibly called TRBD1 or TRBD2 (5 bases each). V was shortened by 4 bases and J by 5 bases, with 22 bases between the two germline ends. The CDR3 has 17 amino acids. CDR1 and CDR2 (germline): SGDLS, YYNGEE. This CDR3 reads CASSPGVSGPKHNEQFF. CDR3 nucleotide sequence: TGTGCCAGCAGCCCCGGGGTCTCGGGACCAAAACACAATGAGCAGTTCTTC.

The CDR3 DNA sequence: TGTGCCAGCAGCGTAGACAGGGGGACCTCTGGGGCCAACGTCCTGACTTTC. Translation gives CASSVDRGTSGANVLTF. The rearrangement links TRBV9 to TRBJ2-6; 8 bases map to TRBD1. Germline CDR1 and CDR2: SGDLS and YYNGEE. The CDR3 length is 17 residues. V shed 0 bases, J shed 0 bases, and the junction held 2 bases outside the gene matches. The variable domain in full, completed from reference TRBV9 and TRBJ2-6, reads DSGVTQTPKHLITATGQRVTLRCSPRSGDLSVYWYQQSLDQGLQFLIQYYNGEERAKGNILERFSAQQFPDLHSELNLSSLELGDSALYFCASSVDRGTSGANVLTFGAGSRLTVL.

The chain combines TRBV7-6 with TRBJ1-4; 7 bases line up with TRBD1. The germline CDR1 and CDR2 sequences are SGHVS and FNYEAQ. The CDR3 has 14 residues. V lost 0 bases to trimming and J lost 10 bases; unmatched junction nucleotides: 5. The CDR3 protein is CASSLAQGVGKLFF. In DNA, the CDR3 is TGTGCCAGCAGCTTAGCGCAGGGGGTCGGAAAACTGTTTTTT.

This chain joins TRBV28 and TRBJ2-7; D is perhaps TRBD2 (5 bases). Germline V gene sequence: CDR1 MDHEN, CDR2 SYDVKM. This CDR3 contains 13 residues. Between the trimmed V and J ends, which lost 8 bases and 1 base, there was a span of 12 bases. The CDR3 DNA reads as TGTGCCAGCGCCCTGTCGGGGTCCTACGAGCAGTACTTC. It yields the protein CASALSGSYEQYF.

The chain has TRBV24-1 and TRBJ2-5; maybe TRBD2 (5 bases). Germline V CDR1 and CDR2: KGHDR, SFDVKD. Trimming cost V 3 bases and J 4 bases, with 14 bases left between them. This CDR3 region has 15 residues. The CDR3 reads CATSDLGEHRETQYF. The DNA for the CDR3 is TGTGCCACCAGTGATCTCGGGGAACATCGAGAGACCCAGTACTTC.

The chain links TRBV9 to TRBJ1-5, with D unresolved. V lost 2 bases to trimming and J lost 2 bases, with 5 bases between them. Looked up from germline, CDR1 is SGDLS and CDR2 is YYNGEE. This CDR3 is built from 13 residues. The CDR3 nucleotides are TGTGCCAGCAGCGTTTCCGGCAATCAGCCCCAGCATTTT. As protein: CASSVSGNQPQHF.

The V call is TRBV6-5, the J call TRBJ2-1, with 9 nucleotides matching TRBD1. CDR1 and CDR2 from the germline V gene are MNHEY and SVGAGI. The CDR3 covers 15 residues. J lost 2 bases, V lost 5 bases, and 4 bases had no gene match. The CDR3 DNA reads TGTGCCAGCAGTCGCGACAGGGGGGCCTACAATGAGCAGTTCTTC. It specifies CASSRDRGAYNEQFF.

This chain uses TRBV7-3 with TRBJ2-1, with 10 nucleotides matching TRBD2. V dropped 4 bases and J dropped 0; count of bases not matched to a gene: 6. Germline CDR1 reads SGHTA; CDR2 reads FQGTGA. The CDR3 runs to 17 residues. The CDR3 here is CASSSGLAAISYNEQFF. CDR3 DNA: TGTGCCAGCAGCTCCGGACTAGCGGCTATCTCCTACAATGAGCAGTTCTTC.

The CDR3 loop reads CASSLAMGAGNTGELFF. CDR3 DNA sequence: TGTGCCAGCAGCTTAGCGATGGGGGCCGGCAACACCGGGGAGCTGTTTTTT. The genes are TRBV7-9 and TRBJ2-2; perhaps TRBD1 as D (6 bases). The CDR3 covers 17 residues. The germline V gene encodes CDR1 SEHNR and CDR2 FQNEAQ (reference sequence). V was cut by 0 bases and J by 2 bases, with 13 bases left in between.

V and J are TRBV10-3 and TRBJ2-3, with 9 positions matching TRBD1. Germline V gives CDR1 ENHRY, CDR2 SYGVKD. CDR3 length equals 14 residues. V lost 10 bases, J lost 2 bases, and 7 bases stayed unmatched. The CDR3: CATQDRGLTDTQYF. In DNA, the CDR3 is TGTGCCACCCAGGACAGGGGCCTCACAGATACGCAGTATTTT.

J is TRBJ1-1 and V is TRBV11-2; D is unclear. The length of the CDR3 is 15 residues. Trimming removed 3 bases at V and 2 bases at J, with 13 bases between. Germline V gene lookup returns CDR1 SGHAT and CDR2 FQNNGV. The CDR3 region has the DNA TGTGCCAGCAGCTTCATAACGTCGGGAAACACTGAAGCTTTCTTT. Its protein is CASSFITSGNTEAFF.

Only one count was recorded for this clone. V and J are TRBV10-3 and TRBJ1-2, with D tentatively TRBD1 (6 bases). CDR1 and CDR2 from the germline V gene are ENHRY and SYGVKD. The V gene lost 2 bases and the J gene lost 4 bases, with 14 bases spanning the gap. The CDR3 loop spans 15 amino acids. CDR3 sequence (DNA): TGTGCCATCAGTGAGAACGACAGGACGGGCTATGGCTACACCTTC. It is translated as CAISENDRTGYGYTF.

V usage is TRBV5-1 and J usage is TRBJ2-1; 12 bases match TRBD2. The V gene end was trimmed by 0 bases and the J gene end by 8 bases; junction bases not matched to a gene: 9. The germline V gene encodes CDR1 SGHRS and CDR2 YFSETQ. The CDR3 is 17 amino acids. The CDR3 spells CASSLAALAGGSDEQFF. For the CDR3, the DNA is TGCGCCAGCAGCTTGGCAGCCCTAGCGGGGGGGTCGGATGAGCAGTTCTTC.

This chain links TRBV4-1 with TRBJ2-7, with TRBD1 matching over 7 bases. Germline V gene data show CDR1 as MGHRA and CDR2 as YSYEKL. The CDR3 is made up of 16 amino acids. After removal of 0 bases from V and 0 bases from J, the junction contained 5 bases not matched to a gene. CDR3 sequence reads: CASSQEVRGISYEQYF. CDR3 DNA: TGCGCCAGCAGCCAAGAAGTCAGGGGGATCTCCTACGAGCAGTACTTC.

This chain links TRBV27 with TRBJ2-1; no firm D call. CDR1 is MNHEY and CDR2 is SMNVEV in the germline V gene (reference sequence). V lost 6 bases and J lost 7, with 13 bases in between. CDR3 length equals 13 residues. The CDR3 nucleotides read TGTGCCAGCAGATCGTCAGGTGTGAATGAGCAGTTCTTC. Its protein product is CASRSSGVNEQFF.

This clone appeared once. J is TRBJ2-1 and V is TRBV5-1; 8 bases are a match to TRBD1. The germline V gene has CDR1 SGHRS and CDR2 YFSETQ. Losses at the gene ends were 1 base for V and 5 bases for J; bases not matched to a gene: 2. The CDR3 is 14 residues long. Written as DNA, the CDR3 is TGCGCCAGCAGCTTGTGGGGACAGGACAATGAGCAGTTCTTC. This sequence encodes CASSLWGQDNEQFF.

There are a few counts of this clone. The J gene is TRBJ1-1, the V gene TRBV7-3; D not certain. CDR3 length: 14 amino acids. Between the trimmed V and J ends, which lost 1 base and 4 bases, there was a span of 10 bases. Per germline, CDR1 SGHTA and CDR2 FQGTGA. This CDR3 is CASSLSSGFTEAFF. The CDR3 nucleotides are TGTGCCAGCAGCTTAAGCTCGGGTTTCACTGAAGCTTTCTTT.

The gene calls are TRBV21-1 and TRBJ1-1; the listed D gene, TRBD1, was not tested against the DNA. TRBV21-1 is described as a pseudogene. The length of the CDR3 is 15 residues. The CDR3 region is CASSKGGTGGTEAFF. The DNA of the CDR3 is TGTGCCAGCAGCAAAGGAGGGACAGGGGGCACTGAAGCTTTCTTT.

The chain combines TRBV2 with TRBJ2-2, with D hard to call. CDR1 and CDR2 (germline): SNHLY, FYNNEI. The CDR3 is 13 residues long. V was trimmed by 6 bases and J by 1 base, leaving 6 bases between them. CDR3 nucleotide sequence: TGTGCCAGCAGGGTAGGGAACACCGGGGAGCTGTTTTTT. It codes for CASRVGNTGELFF.

The chain employs TRBV5-1 and TRBJ2-1; 11 nucleotides match TRBD2. The germline gives CDR1 SGHRS, CDR2 YFSETQ. The length of the CDR3 is 13 residues. The V gene end was trimmed by 7 bases and the J gene end by 4 bases; junction bases not matched to a gene: 1. In DNA form, the CDR3 reads TGCGCCAGCGGGACTAGCGGATACAATGAGCAGTTCTTC. It specifies CASGTSGYNEQFF.

The chain combines TRBV18 with TRBJ2-5, with D hard to call. The CDR3 sequence is 11 residues long. V lost 6 bases, J lost 3 bases, and 5 bases lay in between. CDR1 and CDR2 (germline): KGHSH, LQKENI. This CDR3 reads CASSREETQYF. The CDR3 nucleotides read TGTGCCAGCTCTCGAGAAGAGACCCAGTACTTC.

This chain links TRBV5-6 with TRBJ2-7; maybe TRBD1 (5 bases). Germline V lookup: CDR1 SGHDT, CDR2 YYEEEE. This CDR3 is 13 amino acids long. Trimming shortened V by 0 bases and J by 4 bases, and 8 bases separated the two germline ends. The CDR3 region is CASSLGRAYEQYF. The CDR3 DNA follows: TGTGCCAGCAGCTTGGGCAGGGCTTACGAGCAGTACTTC.

The chain recombines TRBV19 with TRBJ2-5; 8 positions match TRBD2. The length of the CDR3 is 13 residues. V gave up 3 bases and J gave up 6 bases; unmatched junction bases: 3. Germline values: CDR1 LNHDA, CDR2 SQIVND (reference sequence). CDR3 amino acids: CASSIGTSQTQYF. The CDR3 DNA reads as TGTGCCAGTAGTATCGGGACTAGTCAGACCCAGTACTTC.

The chain couples TRBV5-1 to TRBJ1-1, with D unclear. CDR3 size: 14 residues. CDR1 SGHRS and CDR2 YFSETQ come from the germline V gene. V dropped 0 bases and J dropped 0 bases, with 6 bases sitting between them. CDR3 DNA sequence: TGCGCCAGCAGCTTGGCGCAGGTGAACACTGAAGCTTTCTTT. Translated, it gives CASSLAQVNTEAFF. Using reference TRBV5-1 and TRBJ1-1 for the parts outside the CDR3, the full variable domain is KAGVTQTPRYLIKTRGQQVTLSCSPISGHRSVSWYQQTPGQGLQFLFEYFSETQRNKGNFPGRFSGRQFSNSRSEMNVSTLELGDSALYLCASSLAQVNTEAFFGQGTRLTVV.